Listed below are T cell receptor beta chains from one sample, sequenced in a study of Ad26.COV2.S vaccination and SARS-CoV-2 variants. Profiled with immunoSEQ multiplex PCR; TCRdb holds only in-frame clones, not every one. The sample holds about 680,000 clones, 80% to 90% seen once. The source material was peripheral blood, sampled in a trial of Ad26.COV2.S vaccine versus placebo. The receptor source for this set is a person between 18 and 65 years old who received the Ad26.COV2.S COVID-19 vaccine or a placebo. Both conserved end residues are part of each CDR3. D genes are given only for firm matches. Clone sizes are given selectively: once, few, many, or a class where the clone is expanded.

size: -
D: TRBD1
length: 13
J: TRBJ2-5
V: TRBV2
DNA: TGTGCCAGCAGGGACAGGGGGCCAGAGACCCAGTACTTC
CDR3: CASRDRGPETQYF

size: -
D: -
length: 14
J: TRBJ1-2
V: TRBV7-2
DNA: TGTGCCAGCAGCTTAGTCAGGGGTCGGGATGGCTACACCTTC
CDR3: CASSLVRGRDGYTF

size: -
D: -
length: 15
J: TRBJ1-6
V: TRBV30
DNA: TGTGCCTGGAGTGTACTGACAGCCCAGGATTCACCCCTCCACTTT
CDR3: CAWSVLTAQDSPLHF

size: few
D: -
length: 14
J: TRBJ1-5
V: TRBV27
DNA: TGTGCCAGCAGTTCCCCGGGTTTGGATCAGCCCCAGCATTTT
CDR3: CASSSPGLDQPQHF

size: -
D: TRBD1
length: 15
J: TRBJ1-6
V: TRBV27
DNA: TGTGCCAGCAGCCTAGGGACAGCCAGGAATTCACCCCTCCACTTT
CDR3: CASSLGTARNSPLHF

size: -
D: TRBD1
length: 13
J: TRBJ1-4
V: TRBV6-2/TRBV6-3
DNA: TGTGCCAGCAGTTATGGACAGGTTGGAAAACTGTTTTTT
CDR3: CASSYGQVGKLFF

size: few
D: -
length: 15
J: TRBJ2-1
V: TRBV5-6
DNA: TGTGCCAGCAGCTTGTGGAATATCGGAGGGAGGGAGCAGTTCTTC
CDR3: CASSLWNIGGREQFF

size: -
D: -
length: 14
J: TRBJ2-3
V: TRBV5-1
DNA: TGCGCCAGCAGCTTGGCTAGCCGCACAGGTACGCAGTATTTT
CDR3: CASSLASRTGTQYF

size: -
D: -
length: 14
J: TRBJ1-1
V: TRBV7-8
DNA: TGTGCCAGCAGCTTAGCGCTGCAGGGCCCTGGGGCTTTCTTT
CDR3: CASSLALQGPGAFF

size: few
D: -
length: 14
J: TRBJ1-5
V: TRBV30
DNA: TGTGCCTGGAGTGAGGGTCTTAGCAATCAGCCCCAGCATTTT
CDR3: CAWSEGLSNQPQHF

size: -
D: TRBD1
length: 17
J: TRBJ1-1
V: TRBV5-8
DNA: TGTGCCAGCAGAGTGGTGACAGGGTATGTGATGAACACTGAAGCTTTCTTT
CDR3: CASRVVTGYVMNTEAFF

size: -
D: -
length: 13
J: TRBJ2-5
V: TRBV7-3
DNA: TGTGCCAGCAGCTTCGGACCACAAGAGACCCAGTACTTC
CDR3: CASSFGPQETQYF

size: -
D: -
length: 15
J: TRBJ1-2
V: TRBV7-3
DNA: TGTGCCAGCAGCTGGAGCCCTTTGGGGGAAGGAGGCTACACCTTC
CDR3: CASSWSPLGEGGYTF

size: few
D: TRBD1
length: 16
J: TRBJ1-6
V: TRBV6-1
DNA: TGTGCCAGCAGTGAGAGACAGGGGTCTTGGGTTTCACCCCTCCACTTT
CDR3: CASSERQGSWVSPLHF

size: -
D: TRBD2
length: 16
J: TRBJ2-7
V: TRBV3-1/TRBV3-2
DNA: TGTGCCAGCAGCCAAGGGACTAGCGGGAGTAACTCCGAGCAGTACTTC
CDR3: CASSQGTSGSNSEQYF

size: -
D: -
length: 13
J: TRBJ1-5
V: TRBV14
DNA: TGTGCCAGCAGCCAACTGAGGGAGGGGCCCCAGCATTTT
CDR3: CASSQLREGPQHF

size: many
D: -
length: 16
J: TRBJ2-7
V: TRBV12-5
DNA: TGTGCTAGTGGTTTGGTACGTTGGCAGGGTAGGTACGAGCAGTACTTC
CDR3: CASGLVRWQGRYEQYF

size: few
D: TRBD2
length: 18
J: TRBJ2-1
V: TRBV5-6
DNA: TGTGCCAGCAGCTTGGCAGGAGGGACTAGCGGGAGCCGGGGTGAGCAGTTCTTC
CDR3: CASSLAGGTSGSRGEQFF

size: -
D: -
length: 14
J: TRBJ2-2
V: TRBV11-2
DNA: TGTGCCAGCAGCCCCGGGGGCCTCACCGGGGAGCTGTTTTTT
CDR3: CASSPGGLTGELFF

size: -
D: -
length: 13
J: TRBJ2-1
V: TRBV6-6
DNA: TGTGCCAGCAGCCAGGACAATTGGGATGAGCAGTTCTTC
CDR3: CASSQDNWDEQFF

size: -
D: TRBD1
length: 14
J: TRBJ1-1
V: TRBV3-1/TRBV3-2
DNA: TGTGCCAGCAGCCAAGTCGGGACAGGGACTGAAGCTTTCTTT
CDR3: CASSQVGTGTEAFF

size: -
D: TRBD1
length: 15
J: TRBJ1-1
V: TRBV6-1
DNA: TGTGCCAGCAGTGACCGACAGGGGGCTATCACTGAAGCTTTCTTT
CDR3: CASSDRQGAITEAFF

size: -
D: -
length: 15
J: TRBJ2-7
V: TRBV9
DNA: TGTGCCAGCAGCGTTAATTCCGGGCCTCGCTACGAGCAGTACTTC
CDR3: CASSVNSGPRYEQYF

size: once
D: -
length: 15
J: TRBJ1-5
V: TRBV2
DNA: TGTGCCAGCAGTGCGGGACTGGGAGGGATACAGCCCCAGCATTTT
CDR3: CASSAGLGGIQPQHF

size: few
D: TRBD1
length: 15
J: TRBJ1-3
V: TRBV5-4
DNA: TGTGCCAGCAGACCGGACAGGGGGACTGGAAACACCATATATTTT
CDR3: CASRPDRGTGNTIYF

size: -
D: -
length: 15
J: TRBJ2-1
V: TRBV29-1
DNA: TGCAGCGTTGAATCCTATAAGATCGTTTACAATGAGCAGTTCTTC
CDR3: CSVESYKIVYNEQFF

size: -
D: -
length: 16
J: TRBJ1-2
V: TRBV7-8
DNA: TGTGCCAGCAGCTTAGAGTGGTCAGTTTATAACTATGGCTACACCTTC
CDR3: CASSLEWSVYNYGYTF

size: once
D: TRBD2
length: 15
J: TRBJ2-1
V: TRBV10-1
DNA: TGCGCCAGCAGTGAGCTGACTAGCGGGAGAAATGAGCAGTTCTTC
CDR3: CASSELTSGRNEQFF

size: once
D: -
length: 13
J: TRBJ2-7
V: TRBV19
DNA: TGTGCCAGTAGTATAAAAGGGGCGTACGAGCAGTACTTC
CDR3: CASSIKGAYEQYF

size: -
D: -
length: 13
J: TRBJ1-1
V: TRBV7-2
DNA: TGTGCCAGCAGCATTCAGCTGAACACTGAAGCTTTCTTT
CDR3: CASSIQLNTEAFF

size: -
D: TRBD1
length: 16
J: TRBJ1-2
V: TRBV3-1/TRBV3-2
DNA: TGTGCCAGCAGCCCCGGGGGGGCAGGGGGCAACTATGGCTACACCTTC
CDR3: CASSPGGAGGNYGYTF

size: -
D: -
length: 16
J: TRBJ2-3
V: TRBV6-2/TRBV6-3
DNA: TGTGCCAGCAGTTCCCGGACCATGGGAAGCACAGATACGCAGTATTTT
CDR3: CASSSRTMGSTDTQYF

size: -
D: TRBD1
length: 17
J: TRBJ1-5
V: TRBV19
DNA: TGTGCCAGTAGTCCCGGACAGGGAAGTAGGAGCAATCAGCCCCAGCATTTT
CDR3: CASSPGQGSRSNQPQHF

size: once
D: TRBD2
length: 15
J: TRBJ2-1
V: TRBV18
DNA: TGTGCCAGCTCACCACCGGGACTAGCGGGAGATGAGCAGTTCTTC
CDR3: CASSPPGLAGDEQFF

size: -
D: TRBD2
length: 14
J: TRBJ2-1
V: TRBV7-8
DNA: TGTGCCAGCAGGAGCGGGGCATATTACAATGAGCAGTTCTTC
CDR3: CASRSGAYYNEQFF

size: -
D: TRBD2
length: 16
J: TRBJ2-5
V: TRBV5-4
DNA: TGTGCCAGCAGCTTGGAGGGACTAGCGGACCAAGAGACCCAGTACTTC
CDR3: CASSLEGLADQETQYF

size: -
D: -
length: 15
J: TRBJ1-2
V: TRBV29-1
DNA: TGCAGCGTTGAAAGGCGGCAGGAGATCAACTATGGCTACACCTTC
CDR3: CSVERRQEINYGYTF

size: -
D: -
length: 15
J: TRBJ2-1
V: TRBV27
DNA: TGTGCCAGCAGTTTGCGAACAAGATCCTACAATGAGCAGTTCTTC
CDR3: CASSLRTRSYNEQFF

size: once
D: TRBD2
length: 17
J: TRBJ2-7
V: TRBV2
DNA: TGTGCCAGCAGTGAATACGCTAGCGGGAGCTCGTCCTACGAGCAGTACTTC
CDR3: CASSEYASGSSSYEQYF

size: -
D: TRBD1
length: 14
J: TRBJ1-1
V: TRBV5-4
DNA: TGTGCCAGCAGCTTTGCAGGGGGGAGGCCTGAAGCTTTCTTT
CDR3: CASSFAGGRPEAFF

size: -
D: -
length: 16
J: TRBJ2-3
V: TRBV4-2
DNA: TGTGCCAGCAGCCAAGATCGCGGGGTTAGCACAGATACGCAGTATTTT
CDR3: CASSQDRGVSTDTQYF

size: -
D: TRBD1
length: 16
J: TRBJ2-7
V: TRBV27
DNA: TGTGCCAGCAGTTTAGTCTTCCCGGGACAGGGGTACGAGCAGTACTTC
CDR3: CASSLVFPGQGYEQYF

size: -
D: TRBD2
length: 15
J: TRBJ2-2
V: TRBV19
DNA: TGTGCCAGTAATACAGCGGGAGCGAACACCGGGGAGCTGTTTTTT
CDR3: CASNTAGANTGELFF

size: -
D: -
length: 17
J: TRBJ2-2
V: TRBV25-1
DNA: TGTGCCAGCAGTGAAGGGACACCTACATCGAACACCGGGGAGCTGTTTTTT
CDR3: CASSEGTPTSNTGELFF

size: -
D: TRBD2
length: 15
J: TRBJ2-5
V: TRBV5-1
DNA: TGCGCCAGCAGTCCCCCGGGACTAGCGTCAGAGACCCAGTACTTC
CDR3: CASSPPGLASETQYF

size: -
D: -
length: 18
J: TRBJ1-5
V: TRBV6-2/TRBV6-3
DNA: TGTGCCAGCAGTTACCCCGCGCCCGGACGAAAGGGAGGGCAGCCCCAGCATTTT
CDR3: CASSYPAPGRKGGQPQHF

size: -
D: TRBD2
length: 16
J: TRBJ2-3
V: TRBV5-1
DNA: TGCGCCAGCAGCCCGGGAGGAGGGTCAAGCACAGATACGCAGTATTTT
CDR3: CASSPGGGSSTDTQYF

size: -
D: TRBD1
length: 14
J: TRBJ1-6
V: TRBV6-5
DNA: TGTGCCAGCAGTAGGGACAGGGGAAATTCACCCCTCCACTTT
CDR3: CASSRDRGNSPLHF

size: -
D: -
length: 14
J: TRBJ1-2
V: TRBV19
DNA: TGTGCCAGTAGTATAGGCACAGTATCTCATGGCTACACCTTC
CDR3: CASSIGTVSHGYTF

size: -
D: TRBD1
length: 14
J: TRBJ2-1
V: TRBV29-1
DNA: TGCAGCGTGGGAACAGGGGGAAGGGACAATGAGCAGTTCTTC
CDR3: CSVGTGGRDNEQFF

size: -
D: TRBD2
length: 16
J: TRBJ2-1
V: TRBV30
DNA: TGTGCCTGGAGCGCACAGACAGGCGGGGGGCTAAATGAGCAGTTCTTC
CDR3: CAWSAQTGGGLNEQFF